These 18 T cell receptor beta chains originate from one sample sequenced in a study of CD8 T cells in ankylosing spondylitis. Study-level results: A TCR beta motif of seven or eight highly homologous variants appeared characteristic of ankylosing spondylitis blood.

One entry per CDR3 protein, called by TCRdb with MiXCR from the 5' RACE reads. The sample yields roughly 350,000 distinct CDR3 sequences, roughly 8% seen once. These TCRs are of unknown antigen specificity. Sequencing was done on a sample of blood, either unsorted or a sorted T cell fraction (not recorded which). These receptors were collected from a male donor with ankylosing spondylitis.

The V and J genes are TRBV7-9 and TRBJ2-2, with D hard to call. The germline V gene encodes CDR1 SEHNR and CDR2 FQNEAQ (reference sequence). Trimming shortened V by 4 bases and J by 5 bases, and 8 bases separated the two germline ends. The CDR3 consists of 13 residues. The CDR3 coding sequence is TGTGCCAGCAGCTCCGGCGGTACCGGGGAGCTGTTTTTT. Protein sequence: CASSSGGTGELFF.

This chain uses TRBV15 with TRBJ2-7, with D perhaps assigned TRBD1 or TRBD2 (5 bases each). The V gene lost 4 bases and the J gene lost 3 bases, with 13 bases spanning the gap. The V gene's germline CDR1 is LNHNV and CDR2 YYDKDF (reference sequence). The CDR3 totals 14 residues. The CDR3 is CATSIFEGNYEQYF. The CDR3 nucleotides read TGTGCCACCAGCATTTTTGAGGGGAACTACGAGCAGTACTTC.

This clonotype was detected only a few times. The chain combines TRBV23-1 with TRBJ2-1, with a possible D match to TRBD1 (5 bases). TRBV23-1 carries the ORF label, with uncertain function. V was pared by 7 bases and J by 2 bases, with 12 bases between. The CDR3 is 14 residues long. For the CDR3, the DNA is TGCGCCAGCAAGGGGCAGGCCCCCTACAATGAGCAGTTCTTC. Translation: CASKGQAPYNEQFF.

In its sample, this clonotype was seen many times. The rearrangement uses TRBV5-1 and TRBJ1-5; a weak D match, TRBD1 (5 bases). Germline CDR1 SGHRS, CDR2 YFSETQ. Trimming took 4 bases from V and 2 from J, leaving 10 bases between them. CDR3 length: 14 amino acids. CDR3 protein: CASSTGGGNQPQHF. The CDR3 DNA is TGCGCCAGCAGCACTGGGGGAGGCAATCAGCCCCAGCATTTT. Full variable domain (missing parts from reference TRBV5-1 and TRBJ1-5): KAGVTQTPRYLIKTRGQQVTLSCSPISGHRSVSWYQQTPGQGLQFLFEYFSETQRNKGNFPGRFSGRQFSNSRSEMNVSTLELGDSALYLCASSTGGGNQPQHFGDGTRLSIL.

J is TRBJ2-3 and V is TRBV6-1; a possible D gene is TRBD2 (6 bases). Looked up from germline, CDR1 is MNHNS and CDR2 is SASEGT. The CDR3 has 16 residues. V was clipped by 2 bases and J by 0 bases, with 12 bases between them. CDR3 protein: CASSEWRGSSTDTQYF. In DNA form, the CDR3 reads TGTGCCAGCAGTGAATGGCGGGGCTCTAGCACAGATACGCAGTATTTT.

This clonotype was recorded at least ten times. The CDR3 spells CAISPGQGSGRQPQHF. In nucleotides, the CDR3 is TGTGCCATCAGTCCGGGACAGGGTTCGGGTAGGCAGCCCCAGCATTTT. V gene TRBV10-3 combines with J gene TRBJ1-5; TRBD1 aligns across 9 bases. The CDR3 has 16 residues. J was trimmed by 7 bases and V by 5 bases; bases with no gene match: 12. Germline CDR1 is ENHRY and CDR2 is SYGVKD.

The chain couples TRBV24-1 to TRBJ2-2, with 14 positions matching TRBD2. Trimming removed 4 bases from V and 6 bases from J; junction bases left unmatched: 6. This CDR3 has 17 amino acids. Germline V gene data show CDR1 as KGHDR and CDR2 as SFDVKD. The chain's CDR3 is CATSDPTSGRAAGELFF. The CDR3 DNA follows: TGTGCCACCAGTGACCCGACTAGCGGGAGGGCCGCCGGGGAGCTGTTTTTT.

This clonotype was recorded at least ten times. The gene calls are TRBV5-1 and TRBJ1-3; D ambiguous. The CDR3 runs to 14 residues. Trimming removed 4 bases from V and 2 bases from J, with 10 bases in between. Germline V gene lookup returns CDR1 SGHRS and CDR2 YFSETQ. The CDR3 sequence is CASSTGYTGNTIYF. CDR3 DNA sequence: TGCGCCAGCAGCACGGGGTATACTGGAAACACCATATATTTT.

The chain links TRBV5-6 to TRBJ2-1; no reliable D call. The V end was cut by 3 bases, the J end by 6 bases, with 7 bases between. This CDR3 spans 12 amino acids. Germline CDR1 SGHDT, CDR2 YYEEEE. The CDR3 sequence: CASSWTFNEQFF. CDR3 nucleotides: TGTGCCAGCAGCTGGACCTTCAATGAGCAGTTCTTC.

The chain carries TRBV5-1 and TRBJ2-1, with 9 bases identical to TRBD2. The CDR3 runs 15 residues. Germline-derived CDR1 and CDR2 are SGHRS and YFSETQ. Losses at the gene ends were 1 base for V and 6 bases for J; bases not matched to a gene: 5. CDR3 sequence reads: CASSLSISGSNEQFF. CDR3 coding DNA: TGCGCCAGCAGCTTGAGTATTAGCGGGAGCAATGAGCAGTTCTTC.

This clonotype appeared a few times. This chain connects TRBV27 to TRBJ2-7, with a weak D call TRBD2 (5 bases). V was clipped by 7 bases and J by 7 bases, with 14 bases between them. The CDR3 has 12 residues. CDR1 is MNHEY, CDR2 SMNVEV, per germline (reference sequence). The CDR3 protein is CASKRPPGEQYF. DNA for the CDR3: TGTGCCAGCAAAAGGCCTCCGGGAGAGCAGTACTTC.

The CDR3 sequence is CATEGGDSPLHF. DNA for the CDR3: TGTGCCACCGAGGGGGGGGATTCACCCCTCCACTTT. The chain uses TRBV19 and TRBJ1-6; D might be TRBD1 (6 bases). Germline CDR1 is LNHDA and CDR2 is SQIVND (reference sequence). Trimming cost V 10 bases and J 8 bases, with 12 bases left between them. The CDR3 totals 12 residues.

This clonotype turned up a few times. The V and J genes are TRBV10-3 and TRBJ2-7; D ambiguous. This CDR3 has 12 amino acids. The V gene lost 0 bases and the J gene lost 4 bases, with 4 bases spanning the gap. CDR1 ENHRY and CDR2 SYGVKD come from the germline V gene. CDR3 sequence: CAISESAYEQYF. In DNA, the CDR3 is TGTGCCATCAGTGAGTCGGCATACGAGCAGTACTTC.

The J gene is TRBJ2-7, the V gene TRBV4-3; 8 nucleotides agree with TRBD2. The CDR3 is 18 amino acids. The V and J ends lost 0 bases and 3 bases, in that order; junction bases with no gene match: 13. The germline V gene has CDR1 LGHNA and CDR2 YSLEER. The CDR3 here is CASSQDKGLTGGVYEQYF. For the CDR3, the DNA is TGCGCCAGCAGCCAAGATAAGGGGTTGACGGGAGGGGTCTACGAGCAGTACTTC.

This sequence joins TRBV5-1 and TRBJ1-1; D is unresolved. Germline CDR1 is SGHRS and CDR2 is YFSETQ. V was pared by 4 bases and J by 3 bases, with 16 bases between. The CDR3 length is 15 residues. In nucleotides, the CDR3 is TGCGCCAGCAGCCTCGATGGCAGGTTGCACACTGAAGCTTTCTTT. Protein product: CASSLDGRLHTEAFF. The whole variable domain, remainder taken from reference TRBV5-1 and TRBJ1-1, is KAGVTQTPRYLIKTRGQQVTLSCSPISGHRSVSWYQQTPGQGLQFLFEYFSETQRNKGNFPGRFSGRQFSNSRSEMNVSTLELGDSALYLCASSLDGRLHTEAFFGQGTRLTVV.

This clonotype was detected a few times. The chain is built from TRBV2 and TRBJ2-5, with D possibly called TRBD1 or TRBD2 (5 bases each). The CDR3 consists of 15 residues. Looked up from germline, CDR1 is SNHLY and CDR2 is FYNNEI. V dropped 10 bases and J dropped 2 bases, with 20 bases sitting between them. CDR3 bases: TGTGCCACAGAACGGGACGGAGGAGGTCAAGAGACCCAGTACTTC. Its translation is CATERDGGGQETQYF.

This clonotype was seen more than once but under ten times. The chain carries TRBV5-1 and TRBJ1-1; no reliable D call. V lost 2 bases and J 8 bases, leaving 13 bases between the germline ends. Germline V CDR1 and CDR2: SGHRS, YFSETQ. This CDR3 is built from 13 residues. CDR3 region: CASSFRPGKEAFF. DNA of the CDR3: TGCGCCAGCAGCTTCCGGCCGGGGAAAGAAGCTTTCTTT.

This clonotype showed up many times. This rearrangement joins TRBV12-3 or TRBV12-4 to TRBJ2-7, with 10 bases identical to TRBD1. There are 15 residues in the CDR3. Trimming took 6 bases from V and 5 from J; bases not matched to a gene: 10. Written as DNA, the CDR3 is TGTGCCAGCAGCATACCGGGACAGGGGTTTCACGAGCAGTACTTC. Protein: CASSIPGQGFHEQYF.